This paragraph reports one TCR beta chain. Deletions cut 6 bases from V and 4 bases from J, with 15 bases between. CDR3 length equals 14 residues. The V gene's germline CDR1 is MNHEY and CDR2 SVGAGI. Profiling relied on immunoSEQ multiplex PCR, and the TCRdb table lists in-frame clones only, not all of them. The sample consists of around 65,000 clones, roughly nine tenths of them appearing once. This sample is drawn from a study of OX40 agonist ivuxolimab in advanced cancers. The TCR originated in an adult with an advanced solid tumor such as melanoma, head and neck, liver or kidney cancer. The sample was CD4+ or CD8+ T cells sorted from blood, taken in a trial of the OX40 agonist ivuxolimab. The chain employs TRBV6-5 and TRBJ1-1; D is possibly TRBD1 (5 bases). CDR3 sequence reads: CASRIGGGTTEAFF. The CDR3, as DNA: TGTGCCAGCAGAATCGGCGGGGGAACCACTGAAGCTTTCTTT.